These 16 T cell receptor beta chains were all obtained from the same sample, sequenced in a study of T cell responses to AZD1222 COVID-19 vaccine. Some clones are missing from TCRdb's copy, which holds only in-frame ones; the method was immunoSEQ multiplex PCR. The profile shows about 76,000 clones, 90% of them singletons. Sequencing used peripheral blood, obtained on day 0 of AZD1222 vaccination. Receptor source: an adult in good health.

The chain links TRBV6-5 to TRBJ2-3, with 11 bases that match TRBD1. V was pared by 2 bases and J by 3 bases, with 4 bases of the junction left unmatched. Germline CDR1 MNHEY, CDR2 SVGAGI. The CDR3 consists of 16 residues. This CDR3 is CASSYAGTGGTDTQYF. The CDR3 DNA reads TGTGCCAGCAGTTACGCCGGGACAGGGGGAACAGATACGCAGTATTTT.

CDR3 sequence (DNA): TGTGCCAGCAGCTTAGGTGAGGGGGGGTGGCTAGGTCGATCCTACGAGCAGTACTTC. Amino acids: CASSLGEGGWLGRSYEQYF. V is TRBV13 and J is TRBJ2-7; perhaps TRBD2 as D (7 bases). Per the germline V gene, CDR1 is PRHDT and CDR2 is FYEKMQ (reference sequence). V was clipped by 0 bases and J by 1 base, with 22 bases between them. CDR3 length: 19 amino acids.

J is TRBJ2-2 and V is TRBV20-1; D ambiguous. The CDR3 contains 15 residues. The V end was cut by 3 bases, the J end by 0 bases, with 11 bases between. Germline CDR1 and CDR2: DFQATT and SNEGSKA (reference sequence). This CDR3 reads CSASLGPANTGELFF. The CDR3 DNA is TGCAGTGCTAGTCTCGGACCCGCGAACACCGGGGAGCTGTTTTTT.

This clone was detected a few times. The V call is TRBV25-1, the J call TRBJ1-2; D possibly corresponds to TRBD1 (6 bases). CDR1 MGHDK and CDR2 SYGVNS come from the germline V gene. CDR3 length: 16 residues. The V gene lost 4 bases and the J gene lost 3 bases, with 18 bases spanning the gap. The CDR3 DNA reads TGTGCCAGCAGTGGGGACATAGACGACCTACACTATGGCTACACCTTC. This sequence encodes CASSGDIDDLHYGYTF.

V usage is TRBV7-9 and J usage is TRBJ1-4; 7 positions match TRBD1. Looked up from germline, CDR1 is SEHNR and CDR2 is FQNEAQ (reference sequence). V shed 5 bases and J 5 bases; nucleotides not matched to a gene: 8. The CDR3 consists of 15 residues. The CDR3 here is CASSRMTGSNEKLFF. The CDR3 nucleotides read TGTGCCAGCAGCCGAATGACAGGGTCAAATGAAAAACTGTTTTTT.

The chain joins TRBV30 to TRBJ2-2; perhaps TRBD2 as D (6 bases). Trimming took off 3 bases at V and 2 bases at J, with 16 bases between the two ends. Germline V gives CDR1 GTSNPN, CDR2 SVGIG (reference sequence). The CDR3 runs to 16 residues. CDR3 in DNA: TGTGCCTGGAGCGACACGGGAGCTGACAACACCGGGGAGCTGTTTTTT. Its protein product is CAWSDTGADNTGELFF.

The chain joins TRBV5-1 to TRBJ1-6; 9 nucleotides agree with TRBD1. In germline, CDR1 is SGHRS, CDR2 YFSETQ. The CDR3 loop spans 15 amino acids. Trimming took 3 bases from V and 10 from J; bases not matched to a gene: 8. The CDR3 loop reads CASSSQGARESPLHF. The CDR3 nucleotides are TGCGCCAGCAGCTCACAGGGGGCGCGGGAGTCACCCCTCCACTTT.

The V and J genes are TRBV5-1 and TRBJ2-3; 7 nucleotides align to TRBD2. The CDR3 consists of 17 residues. Germline V gene sequence: CDR1 SGHRS, CDR2 YFSETQ. V trimming: 3 bases; J trimming: 0 bases; junction bases outside the gene matches: 10. CDR3 sequence reads: CASSSAGFRTSTDTQYF. The CDR3 DNA reads TGCGCCAGCAGCTCAGCGGGGTTCAGGACTAGCACAGATACGCAGTATTTT.

The gene calls are TRBV2 and TRBJ1-1; D is perhaps TRBD1 (5 bases). V lost 8 bases to trimming and J lost 7 bases, with 17 bases between them. The CDR3 length is 13 residues. Per germline, CDR1 SNHLY and CDR2 FYNNEI. In DNA, the CDR3 is TGTGCCAGCGCACCTCAGAGAACAGGTGAAGCTTTCTTT. Protein product: CASAPQRTGEAFF.

The J gene is TRBJ2-1, the V gene TRBV30; tentative D call: TRBD2 (6 bases). From germline, CDR1 is GTSNPN and CDR2 SVGIG (reference sequence). V lost 4 bases to trimming and J lost 4 bases, with 11 bases between them. This CDR3 region has 13 residues. The CDR3, as DNA: TGTGCCTGGATCCGGGAGTGGTACAATGAGCAGTTCTTC. This translates into CAWIREWYNEQFF.

The genes are TRBV30 and TRBJ1-3; 7 bases match TRBD1. This CDR3 has 14 residues. With 2 bases clipped from V and 9 bases from J, the junction kept 10 bases outside the gene matches. Germline CDR1 reads GTSNPN; CDR2 reads SVGIG (reference sequence). The chain's CDR3 is CAWSLPGQTATIYF. The CDR3 region has the DNA TGTGCCTGGAGTCTTCCGGGACAGACGGCCACCATATATTTT.

The rearrangement links TRBV6-5 to TRBJ2-7, with TRBD1 identical over 9 bases. V lost 5 bases to trimming and J lost 10 bases; unmatched junction nucleotides: 9. CDR1 is MNHEY and CDR2 is SVGAGI in the germline V gene. This CDR3 comprises 13 residues. CDR3 in DNA: TGTGCCAGCAGTCGTCGGGGACAGGGAGGCCAGTACTTC. It translates to CASSRRGQGGQYF.

The chain employs TRBV6-5 and TRBJ2-7, with D maybe TRBD2 (5 bases). Germline values: CDR1 MNHEY, CDR2 SVGAGI. Deletions cut 0 bases from V and 0 bases from J, with 9 bases between. CDR3 length: 15 residues. The CDR3 DNA reads as TGTGCCAGCAGTTACTCGCCGGGGAGCTCCTACGAGCAGTACTTC. Its translation is CASSYSPGSSYEQYF.

The chain carries TRBV28 and TRBJ1-2; weak D call: TRBD1 (6 bases). There are 14 residues in the CDR3. CDR1 is MDHEN, CDR2 SYDVKM, per germline. With 8 bases removed from V and 4 bases from J, the gap between germline ends came to 17 bases. The CDR3 here is CASGGGAQGYGYTF. The CDR3 DNA follows: TGTGCCAGCGGTGGGGGGGCGCAGGGCTATGGCTACACCTTC.

This clone was picked up a small number of times. This chain joins TRBV24-1 and TRBJ1-2; the match to TRBD1 covers 7 bases. J gave up 1 base and V 4 bases, and 5 bases lay outside the gene matches. The germline CDR1 and CDR2 sequences are KGHDR and SFDVKD. CDR3 size: 15 residues. The CDR3 loop reads CATSERDSFNYGYTF. The CDR3 DNA reads TGTGCCACCAGTGAGCGGGACAGTTTTAACTATGGCTACACCTTC.

The chain joins TRBV9 to TRBJ1-4; TRBD1 matches at 11 bases. The CDR3 is 16 amino acids. Losses at the gene ends were 3 bases for V and 7 bases for J; bases not matched to a gene: 8. Germline CDR1 and CDR2: SGDLS and YYNGEE. CDR3 in amino acids: CASSGGTGGRGEKLFF. The CDR3 DNA sequence: TGTGCCAGCAGCGGAGGGACAGGGGGTCGAGGTGAAAAACTGTTTTTT.